Presented here are 26 T cell receptor beta chains from one specimen sequenced in a study of OX40 agonist ivuxolimab in advanced cancers. Here immunoSEQ multiplex PCR was the method, and the copy in TCRdb shows in-frame clones only, minus some. This table has roughly 32,000 clones, roughly nine tenths appearing once. The sequences come from CD4+ or CD8+ T cells sorted from blood, collected in a trial of the OX40 agonist ivuxolimab. The receptor source for this set is an adult with an advanced solid tumor such as melanoma, head and neck, liver or kidney cancer.

The chain combines TRBV5-1 with TRBJ1-2; unclear D gene. Germline V gene lookup returns CDR1 SGHRS and CDR2 YFSETQ. V was shortened by 1 base and J by 2 bases, with 9 bases between the two germline ends. The CDR3 extends over 14 amino acids. The CDR3 bases are TGCGCCAGCAGCTTGTATTCGGCAAACTATGGCTACACCTTC. Translation gives CASSLYSANYGYTF.

The V gene is TRBV5-6, the J gene TRBJ1-1, with D unclear. Germline CDR1 SGHDT, CDR2 YYEEEE. There are 15 residues in the CDR3. V dropped 5 bases and J dropped 3 bases, with 17 bases sitting between them. Written as DNA, the CDR3 is TGTGCCAGCAGTTATCCATCGGGAGGTTACACTGAAGCTTTCTTT. It specifies CASSYPSGGYTEAFF.

The chain joins TRBV10-1 to TRBJ2-2; the D gene is possibly TRBD2 (5 bases). V was cut by 4 bases and J by 1 base, with 13 bases left in between. The CDR3 consists of 16 residues. The germline CDR1 and CDR2 sequences are WNHNN and SYGVQD (reference sequence). CDR3 sequence reads: CASSVGRELNTGELFF. CDR3 nucleotides: TGCGCCAGCAGTGTAGGAAGGGAGCTGAACACCGGGGAGCTGTTTTTT.

The chain recombines TRBV15 with TRBJ2-1; 13 nucleotides align to TRBD2. The length of the CDR3 is 13 residues. Germline lookup yields CDR1 LNHNV and CDR2 YYDKDF (reference sequence). The V and J ends lost 8 bases and 9 bases, in that order; junction bases with no gene match: 4. The CDR3 loop reads CATRGLAGFEQFF. The CDR3 DNA is TGTGCCACCCGGGGACTAGCGGGATTTGAGCAGTTCTTC.

This chain uses TRBV6-1 with TRBJ2-7; perhaps D is TRBD1 or TRBD2 (5 bases each). Trimming stripped 5 bases from V and 2 bases from J, with 13 bases between. The length of the CDR3 is 14 residues. Germline V gene lookup returns CDR1 MNHNS and CDR2 SASEGT. The CDR3 nucleotides are TGTGCCAGCAGTTTATTGGGGGACGCCTACGAGCAGTACTTC. Protein: CASSLLGDAYEQYF.

Turning to this clone: The same CDR3 arises from other DNA sequences in this sample as well. V gene TRBV7-9 combines with J gene TRBJ2-1; unclear D gene. The CDR3 has 14 amino acids. Trimming pared 0 bases from V and 4 bases from J, leaving 7 bases between. Looked up from germline, CDR1 is SEHNR and CDR2 is FQNEAQ (reference sequence). The CDR3 sequence is CASSLALGYNEQFF. The DNA for the CDR3 is TGTGCCAGCAGCTTAGCGTTAGGATACAATGAGCAGTTCTTC.

CDR3 sequence (DNA): TGCAGCGTCCAGACTGACAGGGTCGGAAACACCATATATTTT. Its translation is CSVQTDRVGNTIYF. The chain recombines TRBV29-1 with TRBJ1-3; TRBD1 matches at 7 bases. The CDR3 spans 14 residues. From germline, CDR1 is SQVTM and CDR2 ANQGSEA. V shed 6 bases, J shed 4 bases, and the junction held 9 bases outside the gene matches.

The rearrangement joins TRBV7-7 to TRBJ2-7; no clear D. The CDR3 covers 17 residues. V lost 2 bases to trimming and J lost 6 bases, with 23 bases between them. Germline CDR1 is SSHAT and CDR2 is FNYEAQ (reference sequence). Here the CDR3 DNA reads TGTGCCAGCAGCTTAATGTATGTAGGGCTGATACGGGCCGAGCAGTACTTC. Amino acids: CASSLMYVGLIRAEQYF.

J is TRBJ1-1 and V is TRBV4-1; TRBD1 might be the D (6 bases). Germline CDR1 reads MGHRA; CDR2 reads YSYEKL. The CDR3 sequence is 14 residues long. Trimming shortened V by 5 bases and J by 5 bases, and 15 bases separated the two germline ends. The CDR3 spells CASSFTTGETEAFF. In nucleotides, the CDR3 is TGCGCCAGCAGCTTTACGACAGGTGAGACTGAAGCTTTCTTT.

V and J are TRBV9 and TRBJ2-3, with D unclear. V was shortened by 3 bases and J by 5 bases, with 16 bases between the two germline ends. Germline CDR1 and CDR2: SGDLS and YYNGEE. This CDR3 is 15 amino acids long. This chain's CDR3 is CASSAPLRVGDTQYF. The CDR3 DNA is TGTGCCAGCAGCGCGCCGCTAAGAGTAGGAGATACGCAGTATTTT.

The rearrangement joins TRBV27 to TRBJ1-6; D ambiguous. This CDR3 has 14 amino acids. Germline V CDR1 and CDR2: MNHEY, SMNVEV (reference sequence). The ends were cut back, 2 bases at V and 5 bases at J, with 7 bases in the middle. CDR3 sequence: CASSLRGNNSPLHF. DNA of the CDR3: TGTGCCAGCAGTTTAAGAGGGAATAATTCACCCCTCCACTTT.

J is TRBJ2-3 and V is TRBV7-8, with D perhaps TRBD2 (5 bases). Germline V lookup: CDR1 SGHVS, CDR2 FQNEAQ. V lost 4 bases and J lost 2, with 10 bases in between. The CDR3 covers 14 residues. This CDR3 is CASSSAVNTDTQYF. The CDR3 DNA follows: TGTGCCAGCAGCTCAGCGGTGAACACAGATACGCAGTATTTT.

This clone showed up just a few times. The V gene is TRBV11-2, the J gene TRBJ2-1; TRBD2 aligns across 7 bases. This CDR3 contains 15 residues. Trimming cost V 2 bases and J 5 bases; bases outside gene matches: 6. Germline V gene data show CDR1 as SGHAT and CDR2 as FQNNGV. The CDR3 protein is CASSLSASGDNEQFF. CDR3 sequence (DNA): TGTGCCAGCAGCTTAAGCGCTAGCGGTGACAATGAGCAGTTCTTC.

The J gene is TRBJ2-2, the V gene TRBV27, with 9 nucleotides matching TRBD1. Germline V lookup: CDR1 MNHEY, CDR2 SMNVEV (reference sequence). The V segment lost 6 bases and the J segment 6 bases; nucleotides outside the gene matches: 8. CDR3 length: 15 amino acids. In DNA form, the CDR3 reads TGTGCCAGCAGCACGGGACAGGGAAGCGCCGGGGAGCTGTTTTTT. Its translation is CASSTGQGSAGELFF.

The rearrangement links TRBV6-6 to TRBJ1-1, with D perhaps matching TRBD1 (5 bases). The CDR3 has 13 residues. V was shortened by 7 bases and J by 1 base, with 10 bases between the two germline ends. Germline lookup yields CDR1 MNHNY and CDR2 SVGAGI (reference sequence). The CDR3 is CASTHRGNTEAFF. The DNA for the CDR3 is TGTGCCAGCACTCATAGGGGGAACACTGAAGCTTTCTTT.

With respect to this clone: This sample also contains other DNA sequences that code for the same CDR3. The rearrangement uses TRBV4-1 and TRBJ2-7, with D tentatively TRBD2 (6 bases). CDR1 MGHRA and CDR2 YSYEKL come from the germline V gene. Trimming cost V 1 base and J 5 bases, with 9 bases left between them. The CDR3 has 13 amino acids. The CDR3 nucleotides are TGCGCCAGCAGCCAAGCTGGAGGGGACGAGCAGTACTTC. It translates to CASSQAGGDEQYF.

The chain carries TRBV5-1 and TRBJ2-7, with 8 bases that match TRBD1. This CDR3 comprises 15 residues. V trimming: 3 bases; J trimming: 7 bases; junction bases outside the gene matches: 12. CDR1 is SGHRS and CDR2 is YFSETQ in the germline V gene. The CDR3 coding sequence is TGCGCCAGCAGCTCGTCGGCAGGGGGCGCTTGGGAGCAGTACTTC. Its translation: CASSSSAGGAWEQYF.

This chain uses TRBV27 with TRBJ1-1; no reliable D call. Germline CDR1 is MNHEY and CDR2 is SMNVEV (reference sequence). This CDR3 comprises 14 residues. V was trimmed by 3 bases and J by 2 bases, leaving 10 bases between them. CDR3 DNA sequence: TGTGCCAGCAGTTTGGGGATGGGAAACACTGAAGCTTTCTTT. It yields the protein CASSLGMGNTEAFF.

This rearrangement joins TRBV28 to TRBJ2-7; maybe TRBD2 (6 bases). CDR3 size: 17 residues. Trimming stripped 8 bases from V and 0 bases from J, with 23 bases between. Germline V gene sequence: CDR1 MDHEN, CDR2 SYDVKM. CDR3 in DNA: TGTGCCAGCTCCCCCGCCTTCCGCGGGGTTAACTCCTACGAGCAGTACTTC. Translating it yields CASSPAFRGVNSYEQYF.

This chain connects TRBV28 to TRBJ2-1; D gene ambiguous. CDR3 length equals 15 residues. The germline CDR1 and CDR2 sequences are MDHEN and SYDVKM. V gave up 3 bases and J gave up 4 bases, with 13 bases separating them. The CDR3 is CASSLSGVGYNEQFF. CDR3 nucleotides: TGTGCCAGCAGTTTGTCGGGCGTGGGGTACAATGAGCAGTTCTTC.

The chain has TRBV5-1 and TRBJ2-3; D is undetermined. CDR1 is SGHRS and CDR2 is YFSETQ in the germline V gene. This CDR3 comprises 13 residues. V was shortened by 3 bases and J by 5 bases, with 10 bases between the two germline ends. The CDR3 loop reads CASSSATIDTQYF. CDR3 bases: TGCGCCAGCAGCTCCGCTACAATAGATACGCAGTATTTT.

The rearrangement joins TRBV4-1 to TRBJ2-5; TRBD2 matches 11 bases. V trimming: 4 bases; J trimming: 5 bases; junction bases outside the gene matches: 6. CDR3 length equals 15 residues. CDR1 is MGHRA, CDR2 YSYEKL, per germline. The CDR3 sequence: CASSPLAGVEETQYF. The DNA of the CDR3 is TGCGCCAGCAGCCCACTAGCGGGAGTAGAGGAGACCCAGTACTTC.

The rearrangement links TRBV5-4 to TRBJ2-5; D is undetermined. CDR3 length equals 11 residues. V lost 2 bases, J lost 3 bases, and 2 bases lay in between. CDR1 is SGHNT and CDR2 is YYREEE in the germline V gene (reference sequence). This CDR3 is CASSFEETQYF. For the CDR3, the DNA is TGTGCCAGCAGCTTTGAAGAGACCCAGTACTTC. Variable domain in full (rest from reference TRBV5-4 and TRBJ2-5): ETGVTQSPTHLIKTRGQQVTLRCSSQSGHNTVSWYQQALGQGPQFIFQYYREEENGRGNFPPRFSGLQFPNYSSELNVNALELDDSALYLCASSFEETQYFGPGTRLLVL.

J is TRBJ1-5 and V is TRBV28, with TRBD1 as a possible D gene (6 bases). Germline CDR1 MDHEN, CDR2 SYDVKM. CDR3 size: 13 residues. The CDR3 DNA reads as TGTGGCTCTGGGGGGGCTCTCAGCCAGCCCCAGCATTTT. Translated, it gives CGSGGALSQPQHF.

The chain has TRBV5-1 and TRBJ2-2; 14 bases agree with TRBD2. The CDR3 is 17 residues long. V shed 3 bases, J shed 6 bases, and the junction held 7 bases outside the gene matches. CDR1 and CDR2 (germline): SGHRS, YFSETQ. This CDR3 reads CASSSPTSGRAPGELFF. The CDR3 bases are TGCGCCAGCAGCTCCCCGACTAGCGGGAGGGCCCCCGGGGAGCTGTTTTTT.

This clone was picked up a small number of times. The chain employs TRBV6-5 and TRBJ1-1; 7 nucleotides line up with TRBD1. CDR3 length: 14 amino acids. Germline CDR1 reads MNHEY; CDR2 reads SVGAGI. J lost 4 bases, V lost 5 bases, and 7 bases had no gene match. CDR3 sequence reads: CASSVDRVGTEAFF. The CDR3 bases are TGTGCCAGCAGTGTCGACAGGGTAGGCACTGAAGCTTTCTTT.